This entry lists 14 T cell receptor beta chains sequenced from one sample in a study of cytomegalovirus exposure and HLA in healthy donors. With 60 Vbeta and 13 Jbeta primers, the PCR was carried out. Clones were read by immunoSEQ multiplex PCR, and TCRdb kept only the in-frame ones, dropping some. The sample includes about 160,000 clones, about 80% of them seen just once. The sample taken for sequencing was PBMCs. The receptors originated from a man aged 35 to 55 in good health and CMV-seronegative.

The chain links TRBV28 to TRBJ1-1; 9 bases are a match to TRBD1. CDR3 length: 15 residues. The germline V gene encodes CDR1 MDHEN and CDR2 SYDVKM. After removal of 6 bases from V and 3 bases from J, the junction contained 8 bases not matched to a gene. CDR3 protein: CASRHATGGDTEAFF. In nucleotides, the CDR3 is TGTGCCAGCAGACATGCGACAGGGGGGGACACTGAAGCTTTCTTT. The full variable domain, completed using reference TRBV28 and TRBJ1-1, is DVKVTQSSRYLVKRTGEKVFLECVQDMDHENMFWYRQDPGLGLRLIYFSYDVKMKEKGDIPEGYSVSREKKERFSLILESASTNQTSMYLCASRHATGGDTEAFFGQGTRLTVV.

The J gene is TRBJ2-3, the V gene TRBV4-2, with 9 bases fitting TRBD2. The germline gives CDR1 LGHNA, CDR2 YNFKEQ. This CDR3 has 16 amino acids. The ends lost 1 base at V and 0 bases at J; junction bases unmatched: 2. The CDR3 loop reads CASSQASGISTDTQYF. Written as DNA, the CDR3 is TGTGCCAGCAGCCAAGCTAGCGGGATAAGCACAGATACGCAGTATTTT.

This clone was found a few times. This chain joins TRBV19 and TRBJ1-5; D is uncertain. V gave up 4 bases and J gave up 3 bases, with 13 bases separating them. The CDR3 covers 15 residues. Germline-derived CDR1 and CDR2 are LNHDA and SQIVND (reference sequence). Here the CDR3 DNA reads TGTGCCAGTAGTAGTGGGGAGGGTAACAATCAGCCCCAGCATTTT. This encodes CASSSGEGNNQPQHF.

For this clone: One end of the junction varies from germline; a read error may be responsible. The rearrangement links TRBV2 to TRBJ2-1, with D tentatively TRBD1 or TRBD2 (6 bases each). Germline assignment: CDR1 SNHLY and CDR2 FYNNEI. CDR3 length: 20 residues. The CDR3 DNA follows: TGTGCCAGCAGCGAAGGGGGGCAGCTAAACTGGACGCCCGGGCACAATGAGCAGTTCTTC. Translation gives CASSEGGQLNWTPGHNEQFF. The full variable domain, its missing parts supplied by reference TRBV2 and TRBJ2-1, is EPEVTQTPSHQVTQMGQEVILRCVPISNHLYFYWYRQILGQKVEFLVSFYNNEISEKSEIFDDQFSVERPDGSNFTLKIRSTKLEDSAMYFCASSEGGQLNWTPGHNEQFFGPGTRLTVL.

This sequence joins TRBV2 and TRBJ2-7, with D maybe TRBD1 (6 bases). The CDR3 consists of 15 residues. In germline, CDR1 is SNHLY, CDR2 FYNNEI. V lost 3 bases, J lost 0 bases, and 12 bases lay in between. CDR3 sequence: CASSEGQIPSYEQYV. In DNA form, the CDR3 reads TGTGCCAGCAGTGAGGGACAAATCCCCTCCTACGAGCAGTACGTC.

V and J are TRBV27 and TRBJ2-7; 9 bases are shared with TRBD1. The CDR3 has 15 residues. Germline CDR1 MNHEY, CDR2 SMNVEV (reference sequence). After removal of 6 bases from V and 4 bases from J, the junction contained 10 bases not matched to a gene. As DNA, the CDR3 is TGTGCCAGCAGAAAGAAAACCGGGACAGGGTACGAGCAGTACTTC. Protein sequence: CASRKKTGTGYEQYF.

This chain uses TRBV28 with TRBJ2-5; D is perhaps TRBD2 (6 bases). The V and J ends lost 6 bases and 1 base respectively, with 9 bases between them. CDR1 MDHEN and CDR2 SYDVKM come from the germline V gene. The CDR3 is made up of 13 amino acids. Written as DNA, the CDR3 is TGTGCCAGCAGAAGTAGCGGCCAAGAGACCCAGTACTTC. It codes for CASRSSGQETQYF.

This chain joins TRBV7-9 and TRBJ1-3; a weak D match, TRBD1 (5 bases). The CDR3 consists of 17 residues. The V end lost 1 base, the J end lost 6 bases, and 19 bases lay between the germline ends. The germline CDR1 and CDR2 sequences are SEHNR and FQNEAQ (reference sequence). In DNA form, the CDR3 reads TGTGCCAGCAGCTTAGGCGGCGCGCAGGGTGGAGTAAACACCATATATTTT. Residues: CASSLGGAQGGVNTIYF.

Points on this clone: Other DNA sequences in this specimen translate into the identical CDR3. The chain's CDR3 is CASSLVSGTDTQYF. CDR3 DNA sequence: TGTGCCAGCAGCTTAGTTAGCGGCACAGATACGCAGTATTTT. The chain links TRBV7-9 to TRBJ2-3, with a weak D call TRBD2 (5 bases). Germline values: CDR1 SEHNR, CDR2 FQNEAQ (reference sequence). The V end lost 1 base, the J end lost 1 base, and 6 bases lay between the germline ends. The CDR3 contains 14 residues.

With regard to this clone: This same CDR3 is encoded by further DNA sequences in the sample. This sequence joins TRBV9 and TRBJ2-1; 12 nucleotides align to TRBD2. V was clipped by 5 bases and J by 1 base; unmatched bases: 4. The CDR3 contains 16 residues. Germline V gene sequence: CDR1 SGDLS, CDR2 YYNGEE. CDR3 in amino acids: CASSRLAGGSYNEQFF. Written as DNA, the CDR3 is TGTGCCAGCAGTCGTCTAGCGGGAGGGTCCTACAATGAGCAGTTCTTC.

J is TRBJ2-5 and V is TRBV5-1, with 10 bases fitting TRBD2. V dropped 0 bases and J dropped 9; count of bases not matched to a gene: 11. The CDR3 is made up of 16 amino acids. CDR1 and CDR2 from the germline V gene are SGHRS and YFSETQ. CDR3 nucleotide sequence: TGCGCCAGCAGCTTGGAAGGGACTAGCGCCCCTCTGGCCCAGTACTTC. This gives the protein CASSLEGTSAPLAQYF.

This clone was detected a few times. The CDR3 region is CASSQGLRAEAFF. CDR3 sequence (DNA): TGTGCCAGCTCACAGGGTCTAAGGGCTGAAGCTTTCTTT. V usage is TRBV6-1 and J usage is TRBJ1-1, with D tentatively TRBD1 (6 bases). Germline V gene data show CDR1 as MNHNS and CDR2 as SASEGT. Trimming pared 8 bases from V and 6 bases from J, leaving 16 bases between. The length of the CDR3 is 13 residues.

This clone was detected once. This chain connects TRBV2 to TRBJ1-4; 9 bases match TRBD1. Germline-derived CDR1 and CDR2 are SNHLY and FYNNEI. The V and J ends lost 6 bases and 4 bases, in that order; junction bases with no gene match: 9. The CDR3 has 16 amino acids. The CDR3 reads CASSGTGLTFNEKLFF. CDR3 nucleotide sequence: TGTGCCAGCAGCGGGACAGGGCTAACATTTAATGAAAAACTGTTTTTT.

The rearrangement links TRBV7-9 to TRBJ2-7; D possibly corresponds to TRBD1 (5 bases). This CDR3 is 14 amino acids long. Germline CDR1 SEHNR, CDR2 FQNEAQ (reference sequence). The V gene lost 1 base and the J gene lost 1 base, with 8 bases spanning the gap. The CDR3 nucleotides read TGTGCCAGCAGCTTAGTACAGGAATCCTACGAGCAGTACTTC. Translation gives CASSLVQESYEQYF.